This T cell receptor (beta chain) was sequenced for a study of T cells in Graves' hyperthyroidism and ophthalmopathy. Study background: Sampling of peripheral blood happened at initial diagnosis, prior to any treatment.

Many counts were recorded for this clonotype. The investigators amplified TCR beta CDR3 regions from RNA transcripts. During a first-round RT-PCR of the TCR CDR3, the HTBI primer set was used. TCRdb ran MiXCR on the multiplex PCR reads and lists one entry per CDR3 protein. Of under 400,000 distinct CDR3 sequences in the sample, around 14% were seen once. Newly diagnosed hyperthyroidism patients aged 18 to 65 years had disease lasting under 2 months. Used for diagnoses were clinical symptoms, serum thyroxine and TRAb, thyroid ultrasound and orbital computed tomography. PBMCs were derived from 10 ml fresh peripheral blood. The TCR was taken from a woman aged 60-70 years with Graves' hyperthyroidism. The specimen sequenced was blood.

CDR3 nucleotides: TGTGCCAGCACTCTTCGAGGGGGGGCGAACACTGAAGCTTTCTTT. Translating it yields CASTLRGGANTEAFF. The chain combines TRBV2 with TRBJ1-1, with a weak D call TRBD1 (6 bases). Trimming stripped 7 bases from V and 1 base from J, with 16 bases between. The length of the CDR3 is 15 residues. Per the germline V gene, CDR1 is SNHLY and CDR2 is FYNNEI.